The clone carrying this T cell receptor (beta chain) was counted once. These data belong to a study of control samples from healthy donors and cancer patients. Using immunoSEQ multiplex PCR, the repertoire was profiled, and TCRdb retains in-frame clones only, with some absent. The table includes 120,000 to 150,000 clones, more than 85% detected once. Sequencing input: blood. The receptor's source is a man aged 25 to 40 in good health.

The CDR3 DNA follows: TGTGCCAGCAGCCAAGCAGGGGGGATTAACTATGGCTACACCTTC. This translates into CASSQAGGINYGYTF. V is TRBV4-2 and J is TRBJ1-2; 7 bases line up with TRBD1. Germline V gene sequence: CDR1 LGHNA, CDR2 YNFKEQ. Losses at the gene ends were 1 base for V and 1 base for J; bases not matched to a gene: 3. This CDR3 comprises 15 residues.